This T cell receptor beta chain was obtained from a study of T cell responses to AZD1222 COVID-19 vaccine. About this clone: Antigen unknown.

Study-wide findings and caveats: Along spike, vaccine-associated CD4 TCRs were found throughout, with dominance at 160-218 and 743-854. At baseline, just 6 or 7 AZD1222 recipients tested seropositive. Donors were chiefly white British, with a greater number of females, and clonal diversity was perhaps underestimated.

CDR3 size: 13 residues. V was cut by 0 bases and J by 9 bases, with 6 bases left in between. Germline CDR1 is SGHAT and CDR2 is FQNNGV. The method was immunoSEQ multiplex PCR; TCRdb's version includes in-frame clones alone and lacks a portion of them. The sample records some 120,000 clones, about 90% being singletons. The chain has TRBV11-2 and TRBJ1-6; a weak D match, TRBD1 (6 bases). This specimen was peripheral blood, taken on day 0 of AZD1222 vaccination. The sequence came from an adult in good health. The CDR3 region is CASSLEQGSPLHF. The CDR3 DNA is TGTGCCAGCAGCTTAGAACAGGGTTCACCCCTCCACTTT.